A selection of T cell receptor beta chains follows, all from one sample in a study of blood T cell repertoires in COVID-19. Profiling relied on immunoSEQ multiplex PCR, and the TCRdb table lists in-frame clones only, not all of them. The sample lists 80,000 to 100,000 clones, roughly 88% occurring once. The sample consisted of peripheral blood. All receptors come from a man aged 45-65 years with COVID-19, enrolled during active disease. The CDR3 runs from the conserved cysteine through the conserved F or W. A D gene is named only where the DNA matches it firmly. Clone size is not always given. Where it is, it says once, few, many or a class for expanded clones.

size,J,V,D,DNA,CDR3
once,TRBJ2-2,TRBV30,TRBD1,TGTGCCTGGAGCCCCGGGACAGGGCGGGCCGGGGAGCTGTTTTTT,CAWSPGTGRAGELFF
NA,TRBJ2-1,TRBV11-2,TRBD2,TGTGCCAGCAGCCCTCCTAGCGGGGGCCTTTACAATGAGCAGTTCTTC,CASSPPSGGLYNEQFF
once,TRBJ1-6,TRBV9,NA,TGTGCCAGCAGCGTAGTCATTAATTCACCCCTCCACTTT,CASSVVINSPLHF
NA,TRBJ1-1,TRBV18,TRBD1,TGTGCCAGCTCACCGCCGGGACAGGGATCGGGTGCTTTCTTT,CASSPPGQGSGAFF
NA,TRBJ2-2,TRBV5-1,NA,TGCGCCAGCAGCTTGTTTAGGACTCGGAACACCGGGGAGCTGTTTTTT,CASSLFRTRNTGELFF
NA,TRBJ2-3,TRBV7-8,NA,TGTGCCAGCAGCGAGGGGGTCGGGGAGCGAGGCACAGATACGCAGTATTTT,CASSEGVGERGTDTQYF
NA,TRBJ2-5,TRBV5-4,NA,TGTGCCAGCAGGACCGGGATACACGGAGAGACCCAGTACTTC,CASRTGIHGETQYF
NA,TRBJ2-7,TRBV21-1,NA,TGTGCCAGCAGCAAACGGGGGGGGTCCAACCGTTGGGACAGGGGAACCTACGAGCAGTACTTC,CASSKRGGSNRWDRGTYEQYF
NA,TRBJ2-1,TRBV6-5,NA,TGTGCCAGCAGTATTAGCGGAGTAACCTACAATGAGCAGTTCTTC,CASSISGVTYNEQFF
NA,TRBJ2-7,TRBV2,TRBD1,TGTGCCAGCAGGGTGAGACAGGGTGGGCAGTACTTC,CASRVRQGGQYF
NA,TRBJ1-4,TRBV4-3,TRBD1,TGCGCCAGCAGCCAATTCCCCTGGACAGGGGGTGCGGCTAATGAAAAACTGTTTTTT,CASSQFPWTGGAANEKLFF
few,TRBJ1-5,TRBV7-2,NA,TGTGCCAGCAGCTTAAATTCAGGGCCGAGGCCCCAGCATTTT,CASSLNSGPRPQHF
NA,TRBJ2-3,TRBV5-1,NA,TGCGCCAGCAGCTTGGTCACTAGCACAGATACGCAGTATTTT,CASSLVTSTDTQYF
NA,TRBJ1-2,TRBV28,NA,TGTGCCAGCGATACAGGAACTAACTATGGCTACACCTTC,CASDTGTNYGYTF
once,TRBJ1-1,TRBV7-2,NA,TGTGCCAGCAGACGGGGGGGCAGTGAGATGAACACTGAAGCTTTCTTT,CASRRGGSEMNTEAFF
NA,TRBJ2-7,TRBV7-2,TRBD1,TGTGCCAGCAGCTTTTGGACAGGGAGCTCCTACGAGCAGTACTTC,CASSFWTGSSYEQYF
NA,TRBJ1-2,TRBV9,TRBD1,TGTGCCAGCAGCGTATTTTCAGGGGGCTATGGCTACACCTTC,CASSVFSGGYGYTF
NA,TRBJ1-5,TRBV2,TRBD1,TGTGCCAGCAGTGAACAGGGGGCAGATCAGCCCCAGCATTTT,CASSEQGADQPQHF
NA,TRBJ1-2,TRBV18,TRBD1,TGTGCCAGCTCATCAGACAGGGTGGAAGGCTACACCTTC,CASSSDRVEGYTF
few,TRBJ2-3,TRBV5-1,NA,TGCGCCAGCAGCCGCAGGGGAGCCCTGGCGGAAGATACGCAGTATTTT,CASSRRGALAEDTQYF
NA,TRBJ1-4,TRBV1,NA,TGCACCAGCAGCCCGGGGACAGGGGATGGAGAAAAACTGTTTTTT,CTSSPGTGDGEKLFF
NA,TRBJ2-2,TRBV30,TRBD1,TGTGCCTGGAGTGGTGGGACAGGGGGTTTGACCGGGGAGCTGTTTTTT,CAWSGGTGGLTGELFF
NA,TRBJ1-5,TRBV2,TRBD1,TGTGCCATAGGGGACAGGATTGGTCAGCCCCAGCATTTT,CAIGDRIGQPQHF
NA,TRBJ2-7,TRBV19,TRBD1,TGTGCCAGTAGTGGAAGGACAGGGCCAATCGAGCAGTACTTC,CASSGRTGPIEQYF
NA,TRBJ1-2,TRBV28,NA,TGTGCCAGCAATCGAGAAACCTATGGCTACACCTTC,CASNRETYGYTF
NA,TRBJ2-1,TRBV6-4,TRBD2,TGTGCCAGCAGTGACTCTAGCGGGGGCAATGAGCAGTTCTTC,CASSDSSGGNEQFF
NA,TRBJ1-2,TRBV15,TRBD1,TGTGCCACCAGCAACCTACAGGGGTCTGGCGGCTACACCTTC,CATSNLQGSGGYTF
NA,TRBJ1-3,TRBV7-8,TRBD1,TGTGCCAGCAGTCCCTATGGACAGGGGGCGATTGGAAACACCATATATTTT,CASSPYGQGAIGNTIYF
NA,TRBJ2-7,TRBV4-1,NA,TGCGCCAGCAGCTCCGGACAGCTATCCTACGAGCAGTACTTC,CASSSGQLSYEQYF
few,TRBJ2-7,TRBV7-2,NA,TGTGCCAGCTACAGCGGTTTGTTCGACGAGCAGTACTTC,CASYSGLFDEQYF
NA,TRBJ2-7,TRBV6-5,NA,TGTGCCAGCAGTTACGGGGCAGAGACCTCCTACGAGCAGTACTTC,CASSYGAETSYEQYF
few,TRBJ1-3,TRBV14,NA,TGTGCCAGCAGCCGGAGGGGCTCTGGAAACACCATATATTTT,CASSRRGSGNTIYF
NA,TRBJ1-2,TRBV19,TRBD1,TGTGCCAGTAGGAGGGGGGACAGGGGGCTAAGCTATGGCTACACCTTC,CASRRGDRGLSYGYTF
NA,TRBJ2-3,TRBV9,TRBD2,TGTGCCAGCAGCTTAAGACGGGGAGGGGCAGATACGCAGTATTTT,CASSLRRGGADTQYF
NA,TRBJ1-5,TRBV4-1,TRBD1,TGCGCCAGCAGCCAAGTTGAGGGGGCCGGTCAGCCCCAGCATTTT,CASSQVEGAGQPQHF